Below, one T cell receptor (beta chain) is given with its context. The sample belongs to a study of Ad26.COV2.S vaccination and SARS-CoV-2 variants. TCRdb's table, derived via immunoSEQ multiplex PCR, lists solely in-frame clones and lacks some. The sample contains about 400,000 clones, around 89% of which appear only once. The treatment: roughly 20 received Ad26.COV2.S at low or high dose, single or two shots; about five received placebo; per-sample allocation not given. Sampling was done on day 63 after the first vaccine or placebo injection. The starting material was peripheral blood, obtained in a trial of Ad26.COV2.S vaccine versus placebo. The sequence derives from a person aged 18-60 years who received the Ad26.COV2.S COVID-19 vaccine or a placebo.

CDR3: CASKVAGGIYGYTF. CDR3 in DNA: TGTGCCAGCAAAGTGGCAGGGGGAATCTATGGCTACACCTTC. V gene TRBV27 combines with J gene TRBJ1-2; 7 nucleotides match TRBD1. CDR3 length equals 14 residues. The germline V gene has CDR1 MNHEY and CDR2 SMNVEV (reference sequence). Trimming took 7 bases from V and 4 from J; bases not matched to a gene: 9.